This TCR beta chain is from a study of blood T cells in healthy people across ages (dated by TCRdb to 2013 to 2016). Broadly, across the study: In model experiments, roughly one uniquely barcoded TCR beta cDNA molecule per two T cells was captured by template switching. Age-related changes in TCR beta repertoire diversity were measured in the study by deep sequencing normalized with unique cDNA molecular identifiers. Donors of different ages were randomly distributed across sequencing lanes to avoid experimental bias. Donors were grouped into four age groups: young (average approximately 15 years), middle-aged (about 40), aged (roughly 67) and long-lived (approximately 81). Using the same blood draw, the study looked at two additional independent replicas of 1 million unique cDNA reads for two donors, one aged 18 to 30 and the other aged 80 or older.

What the authors observed across the whole study: Observed TCR beta diversity per million T cells fell roughly linearly with age, and a significant reduction was already apparent by age around 40. Because the CMV infection status of the donors was unknown, age-related changes in expanded clonotypes may potentially have been confounded. Compared with the aged group, the long-lived group had more naive CD4+ T cells, fewer expanded clones and increased TCR diversity, a pattern suggesting age selection. Conclusive comparison of naive and antigen-experienced compartments was prevented by the profiling of bulk unsorted PBMCs. Estimates of total diversity from one million sequenced T cells were regarded as lower bounds and underestimates. Observed TCR beta diversity correlated strongly with the percentage of naive T cells measured by flow cytometry.

The donors were under 40 Caucasian individuals from Russia, aged roughly 6 to 100 years, who were systemically healthy. Each donor gave roughly 9 milliliters of peripheral blood, drawn into EDTA-treated Vacutainer tubes. Ficoll-Paque density-gradient centrifugation was used to isolate PBMCs, with at least 7 million per sample. Total RNA, at least 6 micrograms per sample, was extracted from PBMCs with Trizol reagent. For every donor, flow cytometry on a PBMC aliquot measured the percentage of naive CD45RAhigh/CD27high T cells. The table lists this clonotype with many counts. Its antigen is unknown. No clone much larger than this one lies a single base away; base qualities are absent. Library construction relied on 5' RACE. TCRdb lists the instrument as Illumina HiSeq 2500. A second PCR of roughly 6 to 11 cycles was run with a J-beta primer mix and a sample-barcoded 5' primer. Each TCR beta cDNA molecule received a unique molecular identifier from a template-switch 5' adaptor carrying 12 random nucleotides. At least 2.5 million CDR3-containing paired-end reads were obtained from each sample. All of the RNA was converted into first-strand cDNA using the Mint cDNA synthesis kit, with a TRBC-specific oligonucleotide serving as the primer. All cDNA was treated with uracil-DNA glycosylase and then went through a first 18-cycle PCR with the universal primers M1SS and BC2_uni_R. As for how the authors treated the data: Each sample was normalized by randomly selecting 1 million high-quality reads, each carrying a distinct molecular identifier. Instead of being binned into consensus sequences, reads that shared molecular identifiers were thrown out. MiTCR, run with a Q25 quality threshold and the strictest error-elimination algorithm, handled CDR3 identification, clonotype clustering and error correction. A nonparametric unseen species model with Euler transformation was used to estimate lower-bound total TCR beta diversity. The raw public reads went through TCRdb reprocessing: fastp at Q25, MiXCR clone calling, in-frame beta chains kept. All rows with the same CDR3 protein become a single entry with the most common DNA and genes. It is TCRdb's table, rather than the study itself, that gives the V and J calls and clone size. The sample contains around 1.7 million distinct CDR3 sequences, approximately 28% of them found a single time. More than 6% of the sample rests with the top ten.

Sequencing was performed on blood. This sequence was found in a woman aged 25 to 45 in good health.

The CDR3 protein sequence reads: CSVGIGVSYEQYF. The DNA reads as follows: TGCAGCGTTGGGATAGGGGTCTCCTACGAGCAGTACTTC. This chain joins TRBV29-1 to TRBJ2-7, and TRBD1 may be the D gene, going by 5 matching bases. From its cysteine to its phenylalanine, the CDR3 spans 13 amino acids. Here the CDR3 DNA is all that survives: 39 bases in frame from base 1. The V and J ends are trimmed by 4 bases and 0 bases, leaving 10 bases between them. Via the germline V gene, CDR1 is SQVTM and CDR2 ANQGSEA.